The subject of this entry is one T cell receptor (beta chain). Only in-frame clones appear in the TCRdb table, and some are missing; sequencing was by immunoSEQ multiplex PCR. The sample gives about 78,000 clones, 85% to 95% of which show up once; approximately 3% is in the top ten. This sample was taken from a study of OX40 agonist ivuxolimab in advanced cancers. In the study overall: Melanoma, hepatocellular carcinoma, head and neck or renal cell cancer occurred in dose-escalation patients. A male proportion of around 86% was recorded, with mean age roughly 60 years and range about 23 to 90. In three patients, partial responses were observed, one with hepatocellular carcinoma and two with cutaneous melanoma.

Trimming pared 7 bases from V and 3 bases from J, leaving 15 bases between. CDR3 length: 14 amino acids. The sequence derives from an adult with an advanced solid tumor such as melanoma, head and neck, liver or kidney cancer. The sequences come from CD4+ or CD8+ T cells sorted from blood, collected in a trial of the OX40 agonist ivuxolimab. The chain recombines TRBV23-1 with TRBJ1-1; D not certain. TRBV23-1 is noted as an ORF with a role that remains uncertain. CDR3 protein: CASTPGPEHTEAFF. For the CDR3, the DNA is TGCGCCAGCACCCCCGGCCCTGAACACACTGAAGCTTTCTTT.